This TCR beta chain originates from a study of T cell responses to AZD1222 COVID-19 vaccine. This CDR3 spans 15 amino acids. Germline assignment: CDR1 MDHEN and CDR2 SYDVKM. V trimming: 4 bases; J trimming: 3 bases; junction bases outside the gene matches: 6. Sequencing used immunoSEQ multiplex PCR; TCRdb keeps in-frame clones, though not all of them. Counted here are more than 110,000 clones, about 87% occurring once; the ten biggest clones make up about 5.9%. V gene TRBV28 combines with J gene TRBJ1-5; the match to TRBD1 covers 7 bases. The sequence was collected from an adult in good health. The source material was peripheral blood, sampled on day 0 of AZD1222 vaccination. The CDR3 reads CASSSFDRVNQPQHF. As DNA, the CDR3 is TGTGCCAGCAGTTCGTTCGACAGGGTCAATCAGCCCCAGCATTTT.